Below, 18 T cell receptor beta chains from the same sample are listed, as sequenced in a study of cytomegalovirus exposure and HLA in healthy donors. Primers included in the PCR were 60 Vbeta and 13 Jbeta primers. Data came from immunoSEQ multiplex PCR; TCRdb stores just in-frame clones and leaves some out. The sample gives 200,000 or so clones, 70% to 90% of which show up once; 2.9% is in the top ten. Input material: PBMCs. The receptors come from a young man in good health and CMV-seronegative.

The J gene is TRBJ2-2, the V gene TRBV15, with D tentatively TRBD2 (5 bases). V lost 0 bases to trimming and J lost 1 base, with 18 bases between them. The CDR3 runs 19 residues. Looked up from germline, CDR1 is LNHNV and CDR2 is YYDKDF (reference sequence). The DNA for the CDR3 is TGTGCCACCAGCAGAGACTACGAGACTACTATCTTGAACACCGGGGAGCTGTTTTTT. Protein sequence: CATSRDYETTILNTGELFF.

In DNA, the CDR3 is TGTGCCAGCAGCGCATCGCTGAGCGAGCAGTACTTC. Encoded protein: CASSASLSEQYF. V gene TRBV7-9 combines with J gene TRBJ2-7, with D unresolved. The germline CDR1 and CDR2 sequences are SEHNR and FQNEAQ (reference sequence). Trimming took off 5 bases at V and 6 bases at J, with 11 bases between the two ends. The CDR3 is 12 amino acids.

The rearrangement joins TRBV29-1 to TRBJ2-1, with D hard to call. The ends were cut back, 3 bases at V and 7 bases at J, with 16 bases in the middle. In germline, CDR1 is SQVTM, CDR2 ANQGSEA. The CDR3 spans 14 residues. CDR3 DNA: TGCAGCGTTGAGCGGCGCCCGAGGCAAAATGAGCAGTTCTTC. Translation gives CSVERRPRQNEQFF.

The chain couples TRBV10-3 to TRBJ1-4, with TRBD1 identical over 7 bases. V lost 10 bases and J lost 5; bases outside the gene matches: 13. The CDR3 runs to 15 residues. Looked up from germline, CDR1 is ENHRY and CDR2 is SYGVKD. The CDR3 DNA sequence: TGTGCCACCTCGTCAGGGGACAGCGCAAATGAAAAACTGTTTTTT. It is translated as CATSSGDSANEKLFF.

By share, this clone ranks as large (0.1 to 1%). The CDR3 reads CASSLQTGETDTQYF. As DNA, the CDR3 is TGTGCCAGCAGTCTCCAGACAGGGGAGACAGATACGCAGTATTTT. The chain recombines TRBV28 with TRBJ2-3; TRBD1 matches at 8 bases. The CDR3 has 15 amino acids. Germline lookup yields CDR1 MDHEN and CDR2 SYDVKM. V gave up 5 bases and J gave up 3 bases; unmatched junction bases: 7.

This clone is a singleton in its sample. The chain joins TRBV11-2 to TRBJ1-1; no reliable D call. This CDR3 is built from 15 residues. Trimming stripped 7 bases from V and 4 bases from J, with 19 bases between. Looked up from germline, CDR1 is SGHAT and CDR2 is FQNNGV. CDR3 bases: TGTGCCAGCACCCGAAAGGCGGAGGTCACCACTGAAGCTTTCTTT. This gives the protein CASTRKAEVTTEAFF.

The V gene is TRBV27, the J gene TRBJ2-5; 7 nucleotides match TRBD1. The trim removed 3 bases at V and 1 base at J, leaving 5 bases unmatched. This CDR3 region has 15 residues. Germline V lookup: CDR1 MNHEY, CDR2 SMNVEV (reference sequence). The CDR3 sequence: CASSFGTDFQETQYF. As DNA, the CDR3 is TGTGCCAGCAGTTTCGGGACAGACTTCCAAGAGACCCAGTACTTC.

The chain links TRBV5-1 to TRBJ1-5, with D possibly being TRBD1 (5 bases). This CDR3 spans 14 amino acids. The ends were cut back, 0 bases at V and 7 bases at J, with 11 bases in the middle. The V gene's germline CDR1 is SGHRS and CDR2 YFSETQ. The CDR3 is CASSLGGGEQPQHF. CDR3 nucleotides: TGCGCCAGCAGCTTGGGGGGGGGAGAGCAGCCCCAGCATTTT.

The chain links TRBV10-3 to TRBJ2-5; 14 bases map to TRBD2. Germline V gives CDR1 ENHRY, CDR2 SYGVKD. The CDR3 spans 16 residues. J lost 2 bases, V lost 5 bases, and 4 bases had no gene match. For the CDR3, the DNA is TGTGCCATCAGTAGGACTAGCGGGGGGATTCAAGAGACCCAGTACTTC. As protein: CAISRTSGGIQETQYF.

The table lists this clone with a count of one. V usage is TRBV5-4 and J usage is TRBJ2-7, with a possible D match to TRBD1 (6 bases). Trimming pared 0 bases from V and 2 bases from J, leaving 12 bases between. The length of the CDR3 is 15 residues. Germline loops: CDR1 SGHNT, CDR2 YYREEE (reference sequence). CDR3: CASSLDRALPYEQYF. In nucleotides, the CDR3 is TGTGCCAGCAGCTTGGACAGGGCCCTACCCTACGAGCAGTACTTC.

The chain couples TRBV5-1 to TRBJ2-1; D is possibly TRBD2 (5 bases). There are 14 residues in the CDR3. V was trimmed by 0 bases and J by 7 bases, leaving 11 bases between them. Germline V gene sequence: CDR1 SGHRS, CDR2 YFSETQ. The CDR3 DNA reads as TGCGCCAGCAGCTTGGTTTCGGGGTGGAATGAGCAGTTCTTC. It encodes CASSLVSGWNEQFF.

The chain uses TRBV6-5 and TRBJ2-2; the match to TRBD1 covers 9 bases. J was trimmed by 7 bases and V by 6 bases; bases with no gene match: 6. The CDR3 length is 14 residues. CDR1 and CDR2 from the germline V gene are MNHEY and SVGAGI. CDR3 in DNA: TGTGCCAGCAGGGACACAGGGGGCGGCGGGGAGCTGTTTTTT. It yields the protein CASRDTGGGGELFF.

This chain joins TRBV28 and TRBJ1-5; D might be TRBD1 (5 bases). This CDR3 region has 17 residues. Between the trimmed V and J ends, which lost 8 bases and 2 bases, there was a span of 22 bases. Germline V gene sequence: CDR1 MDHEN, CDR2 SYDVKM. The CDR3 DNA is TGTGCCAGCCGGAATTGGGCCGACAGCATAGGCAATCAGCCCCAGCATTTT. This encodes CASRNWADSIGNQPQHF.

The chain has TRBV5-5 and TRBJ1-6; 10 nucleotides line up with TRBD1. Germline trimming cut 1 base from V and 8 bases from J; bases unmatched to any gene: 12. The CDR3 spans 18 residues. CDR1 and CDR2 (germline): SGHKS, YYEKEE (reference sequence). CDR3 amino acids: CASSLSGTGALGDSPLHF. CDR3 bases: TGTGCCAGCAGCTTGAGCGGGACAGGGGCGCTGGGAGATTCACCCCTCCACTTT.

This chain joins TRBV7-9 and TRBJ2-7, with 8 positions matching TRBD2. Trimming removed 6 bases from V and 4 bases from J; junction bases left unmatched: 17. This CDR3 is built from 17 residues. Germline CDR1 SEHNR, CDR2 FQNEAQ (reference sequence). CDR3 DNA sequence: TGTGCCAGCAGTCTCACTCGTCCGGGGGGGCCCGTTTACGAGCAGTACTTC. Protein sequence: CASSLTRPGGPVYEQYF. Drawing the rest from reference TRBV7-9 and TRBJ2-7, the complete variable domain is DTGVSQNPRHKITKRGQNVTFRCDPISEHNRLYWYRQTLGQGPEFLTYFQNEAQLEKSRLLSDRFSAERPKGSFSTLEIQRTEQGDSAMYLCASSLTRPGGPVYEQYFGPGTRLTVT.

The V call is TRBV12-5, the J call TRBJ2-2; no clear D. Germline lookup yields CDR1 LGHNT and CDR2 FRNRAP. Trimming stripped 6 bases from V and 6 bases from J, with 8 bases between. The length of the CDR3 is 12 residues. As DNA, the CDR3 is TGTGCTAGTGGACCAGGCCCCGGGGAGCTGTTTTTT. Its protein product is CASGPGPGELFF.

The CDR3 here is CASSGSREEVGNTIYF. CDR3 in DNA: TGTGCCAGCAGCGGCAGCAGGGAAGAGGTTGGAAACACCATATATTTT. V usage is TRBV7-9 and J usage is TRBJ1-3; a weak D match, TRBD1 (5 bases). CDR1 is SEHNR, CDR2 FQNEAQ, per germline (reference sequence). The CDR3 totals 16 residues. Trimming removed 5 bases from V and 3 bases from J, with 17 bases in between.

The rearrangement links TRBV28 to TRBJ2-7; D is unclear. The V end lost 0 bases, the J end lost 0 bases, and 9 bases lay between the germline ends. CDR1 is MDHEN, CDR2 SYDVKM, per germline. The CDR3 is 15 amino acids. DNA of the CDR3: TGTGCCAGCAGTTTATGGGCGGAAAGCTCCTACGAGCAGTACTTC. Protein sequence: CASSLWAESSYEQYF.